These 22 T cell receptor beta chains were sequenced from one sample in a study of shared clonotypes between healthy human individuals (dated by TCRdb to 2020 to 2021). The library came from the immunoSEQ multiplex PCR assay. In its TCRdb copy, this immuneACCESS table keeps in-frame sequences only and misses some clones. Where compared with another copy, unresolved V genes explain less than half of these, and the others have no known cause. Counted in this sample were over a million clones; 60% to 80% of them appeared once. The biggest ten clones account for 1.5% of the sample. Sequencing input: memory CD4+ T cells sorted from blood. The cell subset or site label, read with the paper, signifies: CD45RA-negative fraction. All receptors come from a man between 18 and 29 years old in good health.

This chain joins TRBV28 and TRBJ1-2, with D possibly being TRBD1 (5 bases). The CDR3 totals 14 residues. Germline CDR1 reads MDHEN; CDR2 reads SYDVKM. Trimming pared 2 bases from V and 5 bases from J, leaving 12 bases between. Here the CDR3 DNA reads TGTGCCAGCAGTTTAATAGGGGCAGCTTATGGCTACACCTTC. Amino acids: CASSLIGAAYGYTF.

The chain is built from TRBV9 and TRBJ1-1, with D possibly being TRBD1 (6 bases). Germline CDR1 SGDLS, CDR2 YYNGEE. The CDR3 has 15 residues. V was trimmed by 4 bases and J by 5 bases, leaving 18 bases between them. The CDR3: CASSSAGGAGTEAFF. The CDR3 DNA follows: TGTGCCAGCAGCTCGGCCGGGGGGGCAGGGACTGAAGCTTTCTTT.

CDR3 sequence: CASSFPPSGGADEQYF. CDR3 DNA: TGTGCCAGCAGCTTCCCCCCTAGCGGGGGGGCCGACGAGCAGTACTTC. The chain combines TRBV5-4 with TRBJ2-7; 12 bases align to TRBD2. Trimming removed 2 bases from V and 5 bases from J; junction bases left unmatched: 8. Germline V gene lookup returns CDR1 SGHNT and CDR2 YYREEE (reference sequence). CDR3 length equals 16 residues.

CDR3 sequence (DNA): TGTGCCAGCAGCTTAGAGGTTGCAAAAGCCACAGATACGCAGTATTTT. It codes for CASSLEVAKATDTQYF. V usage is TRBV7-2 and J usage is TRBJ2-3; no firm D call. V shed 1 base and J shed 2 bases, with 13 bases lying between them. CDR1 and CDR2 (germline): SGHTA, FQGNSA. CDR3 length: 16 residues.

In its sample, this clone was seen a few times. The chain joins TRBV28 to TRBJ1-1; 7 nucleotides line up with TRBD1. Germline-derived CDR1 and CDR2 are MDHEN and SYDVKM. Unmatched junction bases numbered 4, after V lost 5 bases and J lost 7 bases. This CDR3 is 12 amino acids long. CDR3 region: CASSRGQYEAFF. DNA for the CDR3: TGTGCCAGCAGTCGGGGACAGTATGAAGCTTTCTTT.

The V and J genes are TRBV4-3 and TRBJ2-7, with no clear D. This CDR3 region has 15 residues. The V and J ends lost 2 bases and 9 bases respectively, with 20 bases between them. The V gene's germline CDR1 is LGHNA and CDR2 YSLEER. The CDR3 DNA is TGCGCCAGCAGCCAATTAGAAAAAGCCCCTACTGCGCAGTACTTC. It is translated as CASSQLEKAPTAQYF.

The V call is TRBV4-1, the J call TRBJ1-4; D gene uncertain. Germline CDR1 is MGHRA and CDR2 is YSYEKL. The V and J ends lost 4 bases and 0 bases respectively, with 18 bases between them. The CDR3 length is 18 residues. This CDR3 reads CASSPTHSQGPTNEKLFF. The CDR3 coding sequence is TGCGCCAGCAGCCCTACACACTCCCAAGGACCAACTAATGAAAAACTGTTTTTT.

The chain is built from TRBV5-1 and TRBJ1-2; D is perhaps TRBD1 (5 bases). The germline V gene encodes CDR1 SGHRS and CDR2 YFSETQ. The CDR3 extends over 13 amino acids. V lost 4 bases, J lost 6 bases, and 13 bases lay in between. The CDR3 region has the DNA TGCGCCAGCAGCCCCGGGACTACCCATGGCTACACCTTC. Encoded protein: CASSPGTTHGYTF.

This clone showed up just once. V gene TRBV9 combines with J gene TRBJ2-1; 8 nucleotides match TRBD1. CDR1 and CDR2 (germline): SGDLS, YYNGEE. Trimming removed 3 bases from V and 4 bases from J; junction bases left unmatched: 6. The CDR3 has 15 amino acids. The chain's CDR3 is CASSAGTGIYNEQFF. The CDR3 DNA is TGTGCCAGCAGCGCCGGGACAGGTATTTACAATGAGCAGTTCTTC.

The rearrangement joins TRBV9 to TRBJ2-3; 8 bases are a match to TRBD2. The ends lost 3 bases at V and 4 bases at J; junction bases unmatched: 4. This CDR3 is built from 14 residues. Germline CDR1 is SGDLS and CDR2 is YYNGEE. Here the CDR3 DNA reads TGTGCCAGCAGCGCCCCGACTAGCGCAGATACGCAGTATTTT. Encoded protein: CASSAPTSADTQYF.

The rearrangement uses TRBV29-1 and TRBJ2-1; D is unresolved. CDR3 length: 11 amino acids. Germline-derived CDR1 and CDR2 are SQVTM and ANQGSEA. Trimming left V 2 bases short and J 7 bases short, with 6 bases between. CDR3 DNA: TGCAGCGTTGAATCTGGGAATGAGCAGTTCTTC. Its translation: CSVESGNEQFF.

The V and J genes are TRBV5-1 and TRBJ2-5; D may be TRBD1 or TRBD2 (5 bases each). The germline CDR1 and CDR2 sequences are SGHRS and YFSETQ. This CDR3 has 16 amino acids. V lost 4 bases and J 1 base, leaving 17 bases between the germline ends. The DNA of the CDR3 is TGCGCCAGCAGCCGGCCTGGGGGTAGCAGCCAAGAGACCCAGTACTTC. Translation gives CASSRPGGSSQETQYF.

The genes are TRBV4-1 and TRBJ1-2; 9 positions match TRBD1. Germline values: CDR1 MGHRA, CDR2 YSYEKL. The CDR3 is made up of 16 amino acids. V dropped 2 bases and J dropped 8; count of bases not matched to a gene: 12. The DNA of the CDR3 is TGCGCCAGCAGCCAATGGGGCGGACAGGGGATAGGAGGCTACACCTTC. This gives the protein CASSQWGGQGIGGYTF.

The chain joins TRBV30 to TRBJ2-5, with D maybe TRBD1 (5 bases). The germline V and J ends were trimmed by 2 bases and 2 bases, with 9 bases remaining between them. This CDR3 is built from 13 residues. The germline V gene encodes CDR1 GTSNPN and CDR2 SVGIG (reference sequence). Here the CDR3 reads CAWSIRVQETQYF. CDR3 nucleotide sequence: TGTGCCTGGAGTATCAGGGTTCAAGAGACCCAGTACTTC.

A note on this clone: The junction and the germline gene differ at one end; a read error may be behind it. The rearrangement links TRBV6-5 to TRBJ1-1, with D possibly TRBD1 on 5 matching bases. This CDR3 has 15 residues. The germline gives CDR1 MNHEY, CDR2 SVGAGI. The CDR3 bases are TGTGCCAGTAGTTTTGGGGCTCCAATGAACACTGAAGCTTTCTTT. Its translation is CASSFGAPMNTEAFF.

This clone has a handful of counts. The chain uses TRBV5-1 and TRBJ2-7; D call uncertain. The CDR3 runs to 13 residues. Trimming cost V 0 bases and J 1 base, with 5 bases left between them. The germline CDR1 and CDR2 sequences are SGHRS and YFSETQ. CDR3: CASSLAYSYEQYF. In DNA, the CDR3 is TGCGCCAGCAGCTTGGCGTATTCCTACGAGCAGTACTTC.

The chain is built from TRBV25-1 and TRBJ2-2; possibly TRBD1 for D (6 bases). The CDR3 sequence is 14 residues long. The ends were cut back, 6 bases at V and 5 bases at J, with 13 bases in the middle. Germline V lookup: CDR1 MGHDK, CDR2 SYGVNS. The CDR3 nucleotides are TGTGCCAGCAGCGTGACAGGTGAAACCGGGGAGCTGTTTTTT. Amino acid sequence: CASSVTGETGELFF. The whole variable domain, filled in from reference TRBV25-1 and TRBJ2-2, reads EADIYQTPRYLVIGTGKKITLECSQTMGHDKMYWYQQDPGMELHLIHYSYGVNSTEKGDLSSESTVSRIRTEHFPLTLESARPSHTSQYLCASSVTGETGELFFGEGSRLTVL.

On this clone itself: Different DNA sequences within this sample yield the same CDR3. The CDR3 nucleotides are TGTGCCAGCAGTGGGGATTCCTACGAGCAGTACTTC. It yields the protein CASSGDSYEQYF. The chain employs TRBV2 and TRBJ2-7, with no clear D. The CDR3 has 12 residues. Looked up from germline, CDR1 is SNHLY and CDR2 is FYNNEI. V was pared by 4 bases and J by 1 base, with 5 bases between.

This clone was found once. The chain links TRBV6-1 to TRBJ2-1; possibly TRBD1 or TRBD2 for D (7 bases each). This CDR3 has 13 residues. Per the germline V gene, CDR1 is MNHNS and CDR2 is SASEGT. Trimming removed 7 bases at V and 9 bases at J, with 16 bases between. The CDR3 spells CASKSQGGSEQFF. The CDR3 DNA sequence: TGTGCCAGCAAGAGCCAGGGGGGGAGTGAGCAGTTCTTC.

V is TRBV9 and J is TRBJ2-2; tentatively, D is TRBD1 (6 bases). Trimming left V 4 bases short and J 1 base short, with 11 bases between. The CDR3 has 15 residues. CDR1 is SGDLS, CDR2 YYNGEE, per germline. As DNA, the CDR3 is TGTGCCAGCAGCATACAGGGATTGAACACCGGGGAGCTGTTTTTT. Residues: CASSIQGLNTGELFF.

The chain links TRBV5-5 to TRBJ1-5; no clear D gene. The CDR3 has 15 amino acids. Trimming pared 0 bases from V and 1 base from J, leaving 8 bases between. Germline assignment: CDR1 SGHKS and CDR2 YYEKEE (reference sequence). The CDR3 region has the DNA TGTGCCAGCAGCTTGGGTTACGGGAGCAATCAGCCCCAGCATTTT. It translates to CASSLGYGSNQPQHF.

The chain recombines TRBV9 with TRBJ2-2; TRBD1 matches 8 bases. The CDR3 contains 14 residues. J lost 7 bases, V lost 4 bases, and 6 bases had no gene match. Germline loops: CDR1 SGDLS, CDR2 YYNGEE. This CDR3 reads CASSPRTGNGELFF. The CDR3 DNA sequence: TGTGCCAGCAGCCCCCGGACAGGGAACGGGGAGCTGTTTTTT.